This T cell receptor beta chain was sequenced during a study of T-cell reconstitution after alpha-beta-depleted transplantation in children. Using unique molecular identifiers, the investigators prepared the TCRbeta library. TCRdb used MiXCR to reprocess the PCR reads, holding one entry per CDR3 protein. The table has about 400,000 distinct CDR3 sequences, about 20% seen once. V was cut by 3 bases and J by 2 bases, with 10 bases left in between. The length of the CDR3 is 13 residues. Germline V gene sequence: CDR1 DFQATT, CDR2 SNEGSKA (reference sequence). This rearrangement joins TRBV20-1 to TRBJ1-1, with D perhaps TRBD1 (5 bases). The source of this sequence is a human donor who donated a stem cell graft to a child with acute myeloid leukemia. This specimen consisted of PBMCs from the stem cell graft donor, obtained from the stem cell graft. The CDR3 nucleotides are TGCAGTGCTAGTGCAGGGATAAACACTGAAGCTTTCTTT. Translated: CSASAGINTEAFF.